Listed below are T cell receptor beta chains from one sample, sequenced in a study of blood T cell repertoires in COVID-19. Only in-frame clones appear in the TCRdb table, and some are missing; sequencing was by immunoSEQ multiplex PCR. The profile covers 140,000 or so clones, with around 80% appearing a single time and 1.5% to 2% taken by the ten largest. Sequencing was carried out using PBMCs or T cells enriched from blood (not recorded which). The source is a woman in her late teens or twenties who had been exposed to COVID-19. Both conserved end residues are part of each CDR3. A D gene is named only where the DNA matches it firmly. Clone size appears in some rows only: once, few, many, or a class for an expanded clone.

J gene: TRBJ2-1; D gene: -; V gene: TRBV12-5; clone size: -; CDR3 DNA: TGTGCTAGTGGTACAAGGGGCCGGGGGGCCTCCTACAATGAGCAGTTCTTC; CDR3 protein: CASGTRGRGASYNEQFF
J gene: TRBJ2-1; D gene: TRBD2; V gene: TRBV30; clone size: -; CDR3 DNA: TGTGCCTGGAGTGCGGGGGGGAGTACGTTGGGGTCCTACAATGAGCAGTTCTTC; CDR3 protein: CAWSAGGSTLGSYNEQFF
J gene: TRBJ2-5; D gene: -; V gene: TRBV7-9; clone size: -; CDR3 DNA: TGTGCCAGCAGCTTGGCCGTACACAGGGAGACCCAGTACTTC; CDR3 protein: CASSLAVHRETQYF
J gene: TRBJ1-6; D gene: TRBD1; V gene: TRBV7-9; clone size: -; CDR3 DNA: TGTGCCAGCACCCAGACAGGGGAGGTTTCACCCCTCCACTTT; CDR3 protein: CASTQTGEVSPLHF
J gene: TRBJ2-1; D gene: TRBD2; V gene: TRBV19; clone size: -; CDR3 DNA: TGTGCCAGTAGTGGTAGCGGGAGCTACCGCAATGAGCAGTTCTTC; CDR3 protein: CASSGSGSYRNEQFF
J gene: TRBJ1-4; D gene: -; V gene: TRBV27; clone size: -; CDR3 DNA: TGTGCCAGCAGTTTTGTGGGAGTAGGTGAAAAACTGTTTTTT; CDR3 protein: CASSFVGVGEKLFF
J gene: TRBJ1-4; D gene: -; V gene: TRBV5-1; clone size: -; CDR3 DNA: TGCGCCAGCAGCTTGGAGGCCAGCCGTACAGTTGAAAAACTGTTTTTT; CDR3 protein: CASSLEASRTVEKLFF
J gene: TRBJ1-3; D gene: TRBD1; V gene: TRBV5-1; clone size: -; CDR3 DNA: TGCGCCAGCAGGACAGGGGGCTCCGGAAACACCATATATTTT; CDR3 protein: CASRTGGSGNTIYF
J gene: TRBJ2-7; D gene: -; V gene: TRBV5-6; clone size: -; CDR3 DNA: TGTGCCAGCAGCTTGGGACTGACCTACGAGCAGTACTTC; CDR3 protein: CASSLGLTYEQYF
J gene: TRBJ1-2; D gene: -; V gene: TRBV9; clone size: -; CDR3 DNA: TGTGCCAGCAGCGTGAGGGCTGCCGTGAGCTATGGCTACACCTTC; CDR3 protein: CASSVRAAVSYGYTF
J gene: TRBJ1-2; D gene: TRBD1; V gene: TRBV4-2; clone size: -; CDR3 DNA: TGTGCCAGCAGCCAAGAGGGGACAGGGGGGATGATAGGTGGCTACACCTTC; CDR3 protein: CASSQEGTGGMIGGYTF
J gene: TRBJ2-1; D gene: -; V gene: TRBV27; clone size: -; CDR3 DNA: TGTGCCAGCAGTCCGATCTTCCTGGCTAGCTCCTACAATGAGCAGTTCTTC; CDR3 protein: CASSPIFLASSYNEQFF
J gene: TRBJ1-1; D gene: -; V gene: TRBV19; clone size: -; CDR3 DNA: TGTGCCAGCAAGTGGATCGGGGAGAACACTGAAGCTTTCTTT; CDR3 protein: CASKWIGENTEAFF
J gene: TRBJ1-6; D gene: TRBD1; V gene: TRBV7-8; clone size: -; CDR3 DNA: TGTGCCAGCAGCCCCCGCGGACAGGTCTATAATTCACCCCTCCACTTT; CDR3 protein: CASSPRGQVYNSPLHF
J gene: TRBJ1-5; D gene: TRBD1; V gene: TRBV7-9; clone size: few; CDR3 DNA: TGTGCCAGCAGCTTAGAGACAGGGACAGTAATTAGCAATCAGCCCCAGCATTTT; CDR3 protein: CASSLETGTVISNQPQHF
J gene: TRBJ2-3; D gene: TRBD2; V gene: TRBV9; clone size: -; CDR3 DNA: TGTGCCAGCAGCACACGGACTAGCGGGTCCGGCACAGATACGCAGTATTTT; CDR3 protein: CASSTRTSGSGTDTQYF
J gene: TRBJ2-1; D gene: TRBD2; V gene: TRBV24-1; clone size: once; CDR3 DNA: TGTGCCACCAGTGACCCGGGGGGGGGTACTTACAATGAGCAGTTCTTC; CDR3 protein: CATSDPGGGTYNEQFF
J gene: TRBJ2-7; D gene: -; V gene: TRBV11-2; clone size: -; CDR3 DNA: TGTGCCAGCAGCTTAGACCCCCGACAGACCGAGCAGTACTTC; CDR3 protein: CASSLDPRQTEQYF
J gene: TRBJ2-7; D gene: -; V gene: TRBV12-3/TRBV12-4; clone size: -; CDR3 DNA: TGTGCCAGCAGCGTTAGGGGGAATGGCGAGCAGTACTTC; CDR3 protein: CASSVRGNGEQYF
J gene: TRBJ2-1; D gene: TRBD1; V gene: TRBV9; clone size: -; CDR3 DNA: TGTGCCAGCAGCGACGGACAGGGGGCGTTGGATGAGCAGTTCTTC; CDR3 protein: CASSDGQGALDEQFF
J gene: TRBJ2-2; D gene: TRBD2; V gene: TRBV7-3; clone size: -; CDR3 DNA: TGTGCCAGCAGCTTGGGACTAGCGGAAATCGGGGAGCTGTTTTTT; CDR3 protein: CASSLGLAEIGELFF
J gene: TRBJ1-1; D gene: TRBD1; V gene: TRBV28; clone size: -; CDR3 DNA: TGTGCCAGCAGTCCCTCCGGGACAGGGAGGCCTGAAGCTTTCTTT; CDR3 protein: CASSPSGTGRPEAFF
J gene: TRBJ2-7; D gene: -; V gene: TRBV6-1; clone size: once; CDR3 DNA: TGTGCCAGCAGTGAACAGGGCACCTACGAGCAGTACTTC; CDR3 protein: CASSEQGTYEQYF
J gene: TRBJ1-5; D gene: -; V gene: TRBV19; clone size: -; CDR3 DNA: TGTGCCAGTAGGACCTGGGAGAGTAGCAATCAGCCCCAGCATTTT; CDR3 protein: CASRTWESSNQPQHF
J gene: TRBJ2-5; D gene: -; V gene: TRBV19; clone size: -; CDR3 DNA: TGTGCCAGTCGCCCGCAGAACCAAGAGACCCAGTACTTC; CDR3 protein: CASRPQNQETQYF
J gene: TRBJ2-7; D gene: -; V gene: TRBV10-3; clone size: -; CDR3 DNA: TGTGCCATCAGTGAGGACAGTAACGAGCAGTACTTC; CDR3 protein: CAISEDSNEQYF
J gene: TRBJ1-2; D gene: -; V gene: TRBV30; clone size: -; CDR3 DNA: TGTGCCTGGAAAGACAGTCTCGTTGGGGGCTACACCTTC; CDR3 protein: CAWKDSLVGGYTF
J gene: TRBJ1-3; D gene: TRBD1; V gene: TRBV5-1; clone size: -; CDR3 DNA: TGCGCCAGCAGCGATGCGGACAGGGGCTCTGGAAACACCATATATTTT; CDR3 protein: CASSDADRGSGNTIYF
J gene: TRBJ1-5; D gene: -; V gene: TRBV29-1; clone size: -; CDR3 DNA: TGCAGCGCTAACCGGGGAGTTGGTCAGCCCCAGCATTTT; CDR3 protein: CSANRGVGQPQHF
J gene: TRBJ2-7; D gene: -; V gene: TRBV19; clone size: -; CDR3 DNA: TGTGCCAGTAGTCTTACGAGCAAATACGAGCAGTACTTC; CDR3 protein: CASSLTSKYEQYF
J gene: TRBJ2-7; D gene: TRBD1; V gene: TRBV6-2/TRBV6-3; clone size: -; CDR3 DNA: TGTGCCAGCAGTACTCAAACAGGGGGCTACGAGCAGTACTTC; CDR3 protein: CASSTQTGGYEQYF
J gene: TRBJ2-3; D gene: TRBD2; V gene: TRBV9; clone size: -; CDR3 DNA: TGTGCCAGCAGCCCTGGACTAGCGGGAGGCACAGATACGCAGTATTTT; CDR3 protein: CASSPGLAGGTDTQYF
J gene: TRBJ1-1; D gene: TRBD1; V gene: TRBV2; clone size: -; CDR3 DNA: TGTGCCAGCAGTGAAGGGGCAGGGGGAGCTTTCTTT; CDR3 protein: CASSEGAGGAFF
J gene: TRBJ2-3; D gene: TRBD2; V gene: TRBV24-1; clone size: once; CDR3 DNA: TGTGCCACCAGTGCCGGGGGGACAGATACGCAGTATTTT; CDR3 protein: CATSAGGTDTQYF
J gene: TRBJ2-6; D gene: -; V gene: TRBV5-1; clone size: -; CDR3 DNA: TGCGCCAGCAGCAGAACAGGGTCCAACTCTGGGGCCAACGTCCTGACTTTC; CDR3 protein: CASSRTGSNSGANVLTF
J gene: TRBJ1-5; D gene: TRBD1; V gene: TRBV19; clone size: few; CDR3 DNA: TGTGCCAGTAGTAGCGGACAGGCGGGGACTCAGCCCCAGCATTTT; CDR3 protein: CASSSGQAGTQPQHF